This T cell receptor beta chain emerged from a study of blood T cell repertoires in COVID-19. Overall study context: The United States, Italy and Spain provided the acute and convalescent COVID-19 samples. In each case, the material was cDNA or gDNA derived from T cells, B-cell-depleted T cells, or PBMCs.

TCRdb keeps only in-frame clones here, not all; method: immunoSEQ multiplex PCR. Counted here are 300,000 to 450,000 clones, more than 75% occurring once; the ten biggest clones make up about 1.5%. Categorization into cohorts depended on clinical history that participants reported. The recovered donors of Cohort 3 showed two negative PCRs, clearance, or symptom resolution. V was cut by 8 bases and J by 6 bases, with 16 bases left in between. The CDR3 runs to 12 residues. Germline CDR1 SQVTM, CDR2 ANQGSEA. V gene TRBV29-1 combines with J gene TRBJ1-1; D is undetermined. Sample: PBMCs or T cells enriched from blood (not recorded which). The receptor was derived from a young man who had recovered from COVID-19. In nucleotides, the CDR3 is TGCAGCACCAGGCTCGGGGTGGCTGAAGCTTTCTTT. It yields the protein CSTRLGVAEAFF.